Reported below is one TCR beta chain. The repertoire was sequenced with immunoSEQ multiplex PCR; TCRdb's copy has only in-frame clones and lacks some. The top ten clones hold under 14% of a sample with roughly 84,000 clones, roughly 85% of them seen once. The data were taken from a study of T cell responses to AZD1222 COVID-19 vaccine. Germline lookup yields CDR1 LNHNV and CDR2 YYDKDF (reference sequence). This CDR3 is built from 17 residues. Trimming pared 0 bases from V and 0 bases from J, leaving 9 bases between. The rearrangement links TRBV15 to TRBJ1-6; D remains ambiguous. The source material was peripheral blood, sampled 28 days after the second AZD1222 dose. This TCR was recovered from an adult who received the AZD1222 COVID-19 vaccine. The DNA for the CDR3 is TGTGCCACCAGCAGAGATAACTGGAGCTCCTATAATTCACCCCTCCACTTT. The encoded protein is CATSRDNWSSYNSPLHF.